Shown below are 10 T cell receptor beta chains from a single sample sequenced in a study of radiation and T cells in renal cell carcinoma. TCRdb's table, derived via immunoSEQ multiplex PCR, lists solely in-frame clones and lacks some. The profile shows 150,000 to 200,000 clones, approximately 90% of them singletons. The time point denotes: blood 4 weeks post-SBRT, at nephrectomy. This sample's treatment: 15 Gy SBRT to primary tumor, nephrectomy 4 weeks later. The input for sequencing was blood, taken from a patient whose treatment included radiotherapy and nephrectomy. These receptors all come from a woman aged 45-60 years with renal cell carcinoma.

The chain is built from TRBV2 and TRBJ1-2; D is perhaps TRBD1 (6 bases). The CDR3 is made up of 13 amino acids. CDR1 and CDR2 from the germline V gene are SNHLY and FYNNEI. Trimming took 7 bases from V and 4 from J, leaving 13 bases between them. The CDR3 DNA sequence: TGTGCCAGCAAGGACAGCGGCTCCTATGGCTACACCTTC. It codes for CASKDSGSYGYTF.

The genes are TRBV5-4 and TRBJ1-1; possible D gene TRBD1, 6 bases. CDR3 length: 13 amino acids. The V end was cut by 1 base, the J end by 4 bases, with 8 bases between. Germline CDR1 reads SGHNT; CDR2 reads YYREEE (reference sequence). In nucleotides, the CDR3 is TGTGCCAGCAGCTTGAACAGGGTCACTGAAGCTTTCTTT. It codes for CASSLNRVTEAFF.

The chain links TRBV29-1 to TRBJ2-1; maybe TRBD2 (7 bases). Trimming took off 8 bases at V and 8 bases at J, with 16 bases between the two ends. The CDR3 has 12 residues. Germline-derived CDR1 and CDR2 are SQVTM and ANQGSEA. The CDR3 loop reads CSTLGGADEQFF. For the CDR3, the DNA is TGCAGCACATTAGGGGGGGCTGATGAGCAGTTCTTC.

The chain is built from TRBV5-1 and TRBJ2-5; D is unclear. This CDR3 contains 13 residues. Trimming took off 0 bases at V and 0 bases at J, with 3 bases between the two ends. The germline gives CDR1 SGHRS, CDR2 YFSETQ. Here the CDR3 DNA reads TGCGCCAGCAGCTTGGACTACCAAGAGACCCAGTACTTC. This encodes CASSLDYQETQYF.

The sample holds one count of this clone. The J gene is TRBJ2-3, the V gene TRBV2; D gene uncertain. With 8 bases removed from V and 3 bases from J, the gap between germline ends came to 12 bases. The CDR3 length is 13 residues. CDR1 is SNHLY, CDR2 FYNNEI, per germline. The CDR3 spells CASGPEITDTQYF. The CDR3 region has the DNA TGTGCCAGCGGGCCAGAGATAACAGATACGCAGTATTTT.

The V gene is TRBV18, the J gene TRBJ1-1, with 9 bases that match TRBD1. Trimming cost V 3 bases and J 3 bases; bases outside gene matches: 5. Germline CDR1 is KGHSH and CDR2 is LQKENI. The CDR3 is 15 amino acids. CDR3 residues: CASSPLGQGDTEAFF. The CDR3 DNA reads as TGTGCCAGCTCACCGCTGGGACAGGGAGACACTGAAGCTTTCTTT.

V is TRBV5-1 and J is TRBJ2-2, with D possibly being TRBD2 (5 bases). The germline V gene encodes CDR1 SGHRS and CDR2 YFSETQ. The CDR3 covers 14 residues. V lost 0 bases and J lost 8, with 11 bases in between. DNA of the CDR3: TGCGCCAGCAGCTTGGCCGTGGACTTAGGGGAGCTGTTTTTT. Translating it yields CASSLAVDLGELFF.

This chain links TRBV30 with TRBJ2-7; unclear D gene. CDR1 and CDR2 from the germline V gene are GTSNPN and SVGIG (reference sequence). With 1 base removed from V and 3 bases from J, the gap between germline ends came to 4 bases. This CDR3 region has 11 residues. In DNA form, the CDR3 reads TGTGCCTGGAGTGAAAGCTACGAGCAGTACTTC. Protein product: CAWSESYEQYF.

The V call is TRBV2, the J call TRBJ2-3; perhaps TRBD2 as D (5 bases). Germline CDR1 is SNHLY and CDR2 is FYNNEI. V dropped 9 bases and J dropped 5 bases, with 15 bases sitting between them. CDR3 length: 13 residues. The CDR3 sequence is CARGGGPRDTQYF. CDR3 bases: TGTGCCAGAGGAGGTGGGCCTAGAGATACGCAGTATTTT.

This CDR3 is CSVVGSADANYGYTF. The CDR3, as DNA: TGCAGCGTGGTCGGGTCGGCCGACGCTAACTATGGCTACACCTTC. This sequence joins TRBV29-1 and TRBJ1-2; D is ambiguous. Germline V CDR1 and CDR2: SQVTM, ANQGSEA. The CDR3 covers 15 residues. The germline V and J ends were trimmed by 6 bases and 0 bases, with 17 bases remaining between them.